Detailed here is one T cell receptor beta chain. This clone was observed once. Its antigen target is currently unknown. The receptor originates from a mouse, and its gene names and germline sequences are accordingly murine. The CDR3 end falls 1 residue outside the read, so it is completed with the germline J gene. This entry belongs to a study of tissue T cells after allogeneic stem cell transplantation (dated by TCRdb to between 2021 and 2024). Describing the broader study: The study profiled TCR beta repertoires in many tissues obtained from research autopsies of patients with and without GVHD, and also in mouse models of GVHD. The human arm was a prospective observational study without blinding or randomization.

Here is what the overall study found, with its caveats: Only a few T cell clones appeared in more than one patient, yet motif-based clustering showed tissue-specific repertoire signatures that were shared between patients. Which tissue TCRs were alloreactive or antigen-specific was not determined in the study, and some of the clones might have been host cells that persisted. Within patients, how anatomically similar tissues were was a major factor shaping TCR repertoire composition, regardless of disease or transplant status. Sampling depth was acknowledged as a limitation, and the patient cohort was both small and clinically heterogeneous. Blood and spleen T cells captured only a limited portion of the TCR repertoire detected in tissues, in both patients and mice.

Library prep was done by the immunoSEQ multiplex PCR assay. Adaptive Biotechnologies performed the TCRbeta CDR3 sequencing at survey depth and reported CDR3 sequences, V/J genes, productive frequency and template counts. TCR beta CDR3 regions were amplified from genomic DNA instead of RNA. The published analysis was carried out like this. Jensen-Shannon divergence was used to quantify pairwise repertoire overlap between tissues, with a value of 1 meaning complete divergence and a value of 0 meaning identical repertoires. Tissues were clustered by single-linkage agglomerative hierarchical clustering of pairwise JSD values and displayed as dendrograms. GLIPH2 was run on all patient samples with simulation_depth 1000, kmer_min_depth 3, cdr3_length_cutoff 8, keeping groups with more than two unique CDR3s. A standardized tissue-overlap score extrapolated Jaccard GLIPH-group overlap across patients to a standard repertoire size of 1000 clones. To look at how diversity was associated with clinical or experimental variables, linear mixed-effect models were used, with tissue treated as a fixed effect and individual treated as a random effect. This immuneACCESS table, as held by TCRdb, lists in-frame sequences with V and J called but not all clones. Of the missing ones, under half trace to an unresolved V gene in checked studies; the others have no known cause. The V and J calls and the clone size are those of that table, but D and trimming were determined from the DNA. The sample table lists about 2,200 clones, 50% to 60% of them with a count of one. The top ten constitute roughly 26% of the sample.

At the junction V is shortened by 0 bases and J by 4 bases, with 10 bases in between. The CDR3 spans 14 residues, from the cysteine through the phenylalanine. Shown are 39 bases from within the CDR3, in frame from base 1. Reading the germline V gene gives CDR1 SGHND and CDR2 FRSKSL. Sample time point, as interpreted from the label and publication: mouse harvest day 7 after allogeneic transplant. Each mouse graft, delivered by tail vein injection, combined 10^6 splenic CD5+ T cells with 10^7 T-cell-depleted bone marrow cells. GVHD in mice was modeled with a major MHC-mismatch B6 (H2b) into BALB/c (H2d) model, and tissues were profiled at day 7 or 14. Mouse tissues and retro-orbital blood were harvested on day 7 or 14 post-transplant using separate sterile tools per animal; livers were flushed beforehand. Before genomic DNA isolation with the DNeasy Blood & Tissue Kit, mouse tissues were minced using razor blades in buffered saline.

The rearranged segments are TRBV15 and TRBJ2-7; TRBD2 might be the D gene, on 7 matching bases. The sequence came from a female BALB/c mouse given C57BL/6 T cells with graft-versus-host disease after an allogeneic hematopoietic cell transplant. Sequences were obtained from spleen. The CDR3 region reads CASSLAGGGYEQYF. The CDR3 bases that were read are TGTGCCAGCAGTTTAGCAGGGGGGGGTTATGAACAGTAC.